This T cell receptor beta chain stems from a study of T cell responses to AZD1222 COVID-19 vaccine. Study-wide results and limits: The reported proportion of spike-specific TCRs targeting unmutated variant regions was nearly half. Most donors were white British and more were female, and clonal diversity was possibly underestimated.

Remarks on this clone: The antigen is undetermined.

Using immunoSEQ multiplex PCR, the repertoire was profiled, and TCRdb retains in-frame clones only, with some absent. The table shows 90,000 to 100,000 clones, with approximately 90% occurring only once. V lost 4 bases to trimming and J lost 4 bases; unmatched junction nucleotides: 4. There are 14 residues in the CDR3. Germline values: CDR1 MNHNY, CDR2 SVGAGI (reference sequence). The sequence was obtained from an adult in good health. Here the sequenced sample was peripheral blood, taken on day 0 of AZD1222 vaccination. V is TRBV6-6 and J is TRBJ2-5; 9 bases are shared with TRBD1. CDR3 sequence (DNA): TGTGCCAGCAGTTCACAGGGGGCTGGAGAGACCCAGTACTTC. Amino acids: CASSSQGAGETQYF.